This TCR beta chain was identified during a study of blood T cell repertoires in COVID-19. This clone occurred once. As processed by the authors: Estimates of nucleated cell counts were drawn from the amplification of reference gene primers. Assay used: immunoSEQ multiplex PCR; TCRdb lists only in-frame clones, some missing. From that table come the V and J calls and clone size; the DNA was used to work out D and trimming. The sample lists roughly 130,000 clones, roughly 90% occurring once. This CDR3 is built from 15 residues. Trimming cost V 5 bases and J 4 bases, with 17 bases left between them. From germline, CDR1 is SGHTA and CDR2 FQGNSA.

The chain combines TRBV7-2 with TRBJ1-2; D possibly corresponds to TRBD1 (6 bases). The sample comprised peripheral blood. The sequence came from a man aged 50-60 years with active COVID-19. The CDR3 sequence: CASSIMSRDTYGYTF. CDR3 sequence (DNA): TGTGCCAGCAGCATCATGAGCCGGGACACCTATGGCTACACCTTC.